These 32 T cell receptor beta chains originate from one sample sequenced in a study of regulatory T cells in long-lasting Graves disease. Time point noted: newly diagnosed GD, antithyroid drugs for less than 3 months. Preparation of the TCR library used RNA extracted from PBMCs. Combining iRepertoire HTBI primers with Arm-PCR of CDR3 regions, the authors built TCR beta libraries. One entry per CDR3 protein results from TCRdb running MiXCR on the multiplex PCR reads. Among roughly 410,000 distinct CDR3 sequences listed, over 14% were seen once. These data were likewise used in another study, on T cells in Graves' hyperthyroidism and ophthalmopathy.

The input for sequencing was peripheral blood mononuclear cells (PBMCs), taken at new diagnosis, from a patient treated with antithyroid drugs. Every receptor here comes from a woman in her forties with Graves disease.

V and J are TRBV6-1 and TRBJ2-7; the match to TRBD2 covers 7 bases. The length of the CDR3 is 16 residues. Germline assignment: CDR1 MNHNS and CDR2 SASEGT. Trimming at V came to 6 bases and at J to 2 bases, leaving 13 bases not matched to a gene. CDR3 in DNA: TGTGCCAGCAGCCTAGCGGAAGAACTAATTCCCTACGAGCAGTACTTC. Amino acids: CASSLAEELIPYEQYF.

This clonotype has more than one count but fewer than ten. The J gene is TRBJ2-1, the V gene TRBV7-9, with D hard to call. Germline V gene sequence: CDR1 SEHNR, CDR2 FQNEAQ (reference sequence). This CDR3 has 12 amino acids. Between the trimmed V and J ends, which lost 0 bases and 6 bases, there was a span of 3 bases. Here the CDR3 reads CASSLAFNEQFF. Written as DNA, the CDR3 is TGTGCCAGCAGCTTAGCGTTCAATGAGCAGTTCTTC.

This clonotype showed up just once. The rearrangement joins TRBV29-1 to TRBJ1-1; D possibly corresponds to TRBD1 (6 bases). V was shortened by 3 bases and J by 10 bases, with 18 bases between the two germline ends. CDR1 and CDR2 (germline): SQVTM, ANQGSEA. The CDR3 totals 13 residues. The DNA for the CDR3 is TGCAGCGTTGAGAGGGACAAACCTCTTCGAGCTTTCTTT. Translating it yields CSVERDKPLRAFF.

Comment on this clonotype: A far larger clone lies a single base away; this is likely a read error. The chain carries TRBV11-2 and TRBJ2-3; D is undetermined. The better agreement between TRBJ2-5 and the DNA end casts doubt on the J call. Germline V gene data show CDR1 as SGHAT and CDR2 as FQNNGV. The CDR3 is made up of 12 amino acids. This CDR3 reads CASSVTEAAQYF. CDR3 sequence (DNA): TGTGCCAGCAGCGTTACAGAGGCGGCCCAGTACTTC.

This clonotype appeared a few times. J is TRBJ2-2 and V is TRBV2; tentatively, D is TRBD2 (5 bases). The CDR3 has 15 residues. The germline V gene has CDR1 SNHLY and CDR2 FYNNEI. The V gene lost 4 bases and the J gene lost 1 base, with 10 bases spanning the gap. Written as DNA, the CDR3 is TGTGCCAGCAGTGGGTCTCGGGAGAACACCGGGGAGCTGTTTTTT. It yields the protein CASSGSRENTGELFF.

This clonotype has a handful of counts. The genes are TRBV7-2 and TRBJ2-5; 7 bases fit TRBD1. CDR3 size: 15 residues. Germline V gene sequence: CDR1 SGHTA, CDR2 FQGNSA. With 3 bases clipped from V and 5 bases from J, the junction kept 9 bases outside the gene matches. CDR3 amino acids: CASSFVDREVETQYF. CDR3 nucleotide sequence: TGTGCCAGCAGCTTTGTCGACAGGGAAGTGGAGACCCAGTACTTC.

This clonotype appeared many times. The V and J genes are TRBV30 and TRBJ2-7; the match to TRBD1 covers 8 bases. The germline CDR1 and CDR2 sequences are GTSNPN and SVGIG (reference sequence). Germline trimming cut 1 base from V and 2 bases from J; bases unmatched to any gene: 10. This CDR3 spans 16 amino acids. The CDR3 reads CAWSAGQGRKPYEQYF. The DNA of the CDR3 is TGTGCCTGGAGTGCCGGACAGGGCCGCAAACCCTACGAGCAGTACTTC.

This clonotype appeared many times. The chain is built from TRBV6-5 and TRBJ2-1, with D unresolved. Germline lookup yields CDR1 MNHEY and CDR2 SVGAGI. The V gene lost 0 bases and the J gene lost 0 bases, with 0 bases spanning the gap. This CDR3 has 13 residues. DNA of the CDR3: TGTGCCAGCAGTTACTCCTCCTACAATGAGCAGTTCTTC. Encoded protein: CASSYSSYNEQFF.

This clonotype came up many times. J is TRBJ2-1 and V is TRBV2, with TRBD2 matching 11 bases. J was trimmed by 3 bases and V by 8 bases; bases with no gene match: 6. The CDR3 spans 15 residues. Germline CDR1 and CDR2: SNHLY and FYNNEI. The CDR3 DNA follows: TGTGCCAGCCACATGACTAGCGGGAACTACAATGAGCAGTTCTTC. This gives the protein CASHMTSGNYNEQFF.

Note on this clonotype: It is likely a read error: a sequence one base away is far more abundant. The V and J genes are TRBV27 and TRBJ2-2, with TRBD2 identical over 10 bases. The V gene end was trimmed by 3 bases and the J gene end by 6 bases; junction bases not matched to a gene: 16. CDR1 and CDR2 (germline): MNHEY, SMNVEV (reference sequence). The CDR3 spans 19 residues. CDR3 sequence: CASSLDLAGDRGPPGELFF. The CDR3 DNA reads TGTGCCAGCAGTTTGGACCTAGCGGGAGACCGCGGCCCCCCCGGGGAGCTGTTTTTT.

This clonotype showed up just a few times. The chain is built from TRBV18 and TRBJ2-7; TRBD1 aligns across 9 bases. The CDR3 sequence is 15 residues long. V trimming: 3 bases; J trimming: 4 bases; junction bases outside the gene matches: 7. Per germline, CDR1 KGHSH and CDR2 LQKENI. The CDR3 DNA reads TGTGCCAGCTCACCGTGGACAGGGGACATTTACGAGCAGTACTTC. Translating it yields CASSPWTGDIYEQYF.

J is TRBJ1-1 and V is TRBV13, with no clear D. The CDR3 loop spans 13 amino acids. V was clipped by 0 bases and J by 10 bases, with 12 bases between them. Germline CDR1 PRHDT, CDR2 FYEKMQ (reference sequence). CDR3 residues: CASSLGRNRPAFF. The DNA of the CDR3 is TGTGCCAGCAGCTTAGGACGTAACCGGCCAGCTTTCTTT.

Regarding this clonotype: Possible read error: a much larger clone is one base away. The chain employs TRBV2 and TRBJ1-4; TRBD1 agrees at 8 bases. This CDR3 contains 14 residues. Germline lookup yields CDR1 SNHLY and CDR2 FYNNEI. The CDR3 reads CASSGQGAVERLFF. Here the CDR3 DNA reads TGTGCCAGCAGTGGGCAGGGGGCGGTTGAAAGACTGTTTTTT.

In DNA, the CDR3 is TGTGCCAGCAGCCCTAGGACAGGCCAGAACACCGGGGAGCTGTTTTTT. It yields the protein CASSPRTGQNTGELFF. V and J are TRBV3-1 and TRBJ2-2; TRBD1 matches 7 bases. The germline V gene encodes CDR1 LGHDT and CDR2 YNNKEL (reference sequence). The CDR3 extends over 16 amino acids. V dropped 4 bases and J dropped 1; count of bases not matched to a gene: 6.

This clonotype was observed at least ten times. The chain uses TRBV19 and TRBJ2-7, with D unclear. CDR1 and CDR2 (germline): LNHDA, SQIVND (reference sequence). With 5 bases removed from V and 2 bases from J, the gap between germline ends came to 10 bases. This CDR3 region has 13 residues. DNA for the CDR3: TGTGCCAGTAGTTGGGAACCCACCTACGAGCAGTACTTC. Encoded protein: CASSWEPTYEQYF.

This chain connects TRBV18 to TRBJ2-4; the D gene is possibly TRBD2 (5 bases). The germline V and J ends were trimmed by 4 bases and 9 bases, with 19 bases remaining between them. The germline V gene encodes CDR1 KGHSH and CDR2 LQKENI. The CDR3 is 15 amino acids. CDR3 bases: TGTGCCAGCTCACGGCCCCTTGATGGTGGGAGCATTCAGTACTTC. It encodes CASSRPLDGGSIQYF.

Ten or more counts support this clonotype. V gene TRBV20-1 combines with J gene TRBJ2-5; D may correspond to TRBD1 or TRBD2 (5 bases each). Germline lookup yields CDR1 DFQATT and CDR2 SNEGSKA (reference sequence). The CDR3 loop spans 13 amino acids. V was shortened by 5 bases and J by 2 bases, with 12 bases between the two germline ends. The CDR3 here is CSASGTPQETQYF. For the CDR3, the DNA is TGCAGTGCTTCCGGGACGCCTCAAGAGACCCAGTACTTC.

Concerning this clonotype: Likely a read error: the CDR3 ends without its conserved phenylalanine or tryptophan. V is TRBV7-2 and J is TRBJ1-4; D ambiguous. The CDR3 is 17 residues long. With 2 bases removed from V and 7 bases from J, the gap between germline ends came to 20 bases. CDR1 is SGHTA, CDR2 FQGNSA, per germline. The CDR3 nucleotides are TGTGCCAGCAGCTTAAAATACAACCCCACCCCCGGTGAAAAACTGTTTCTT. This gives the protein CASSLKYNPTPGEKLFL.

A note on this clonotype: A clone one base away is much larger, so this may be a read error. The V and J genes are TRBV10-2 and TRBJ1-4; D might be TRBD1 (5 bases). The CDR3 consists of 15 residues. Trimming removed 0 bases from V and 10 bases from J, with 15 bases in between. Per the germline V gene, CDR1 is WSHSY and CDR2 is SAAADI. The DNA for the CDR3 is TGCGCCAGCAGTGAGTCGAGACGGGGACTAGGAAAACTGTTTTTT. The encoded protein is CASSESRRGLGKLFF.

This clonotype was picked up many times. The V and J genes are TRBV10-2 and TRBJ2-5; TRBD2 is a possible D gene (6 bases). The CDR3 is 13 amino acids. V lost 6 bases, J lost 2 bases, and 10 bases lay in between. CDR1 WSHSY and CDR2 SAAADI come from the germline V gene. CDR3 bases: TGCGCCAGCAGCCAAAGCGGGCAAGAGACCCAGTACTTC. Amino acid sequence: CASSQSGQETQYF.

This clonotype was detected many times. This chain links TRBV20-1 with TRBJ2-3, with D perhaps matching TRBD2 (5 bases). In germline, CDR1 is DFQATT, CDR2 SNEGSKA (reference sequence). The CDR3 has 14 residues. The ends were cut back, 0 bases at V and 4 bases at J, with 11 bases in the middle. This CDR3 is CSARDGLASDTQYF. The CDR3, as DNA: TGCAGTGCTAGAGATGGGCTAGCTTCAGATACGCAGTATTTT.

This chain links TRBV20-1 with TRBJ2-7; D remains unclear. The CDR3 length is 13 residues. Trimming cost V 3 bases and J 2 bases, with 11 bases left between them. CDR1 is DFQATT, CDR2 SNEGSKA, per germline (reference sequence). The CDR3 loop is CSARSTVPYEQYF. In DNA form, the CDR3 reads TGCAGTGCTAGGTCGACTGTACCCTACGAGCAGTACTTC.

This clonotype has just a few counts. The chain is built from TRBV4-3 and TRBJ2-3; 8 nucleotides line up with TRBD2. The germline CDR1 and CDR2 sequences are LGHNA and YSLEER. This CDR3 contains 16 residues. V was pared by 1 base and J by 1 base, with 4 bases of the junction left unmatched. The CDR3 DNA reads TGCGCCAGCAGCCAAGCGGGAGGGCCCGGCACAGATACGCAGTATTTT. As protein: CASSQAGGPGTDTQYF.

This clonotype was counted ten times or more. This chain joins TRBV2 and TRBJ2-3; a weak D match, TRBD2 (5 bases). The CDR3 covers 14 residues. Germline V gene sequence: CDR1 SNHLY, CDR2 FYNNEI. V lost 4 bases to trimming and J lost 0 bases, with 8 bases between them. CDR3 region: CASSGLASTDTQYF. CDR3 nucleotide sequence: TGTGCCAGCAGTGGATTAGCGAGCACAGATACGCAGTATTTT.

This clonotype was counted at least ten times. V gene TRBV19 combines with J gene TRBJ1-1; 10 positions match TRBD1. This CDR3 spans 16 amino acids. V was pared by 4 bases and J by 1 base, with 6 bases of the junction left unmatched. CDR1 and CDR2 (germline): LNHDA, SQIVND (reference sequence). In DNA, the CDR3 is TGTGCCAGTAGTACCGACAGGGGGCGGAAGAACACTGAAGCTTTCTTT. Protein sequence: CASSTDRGRKNTEAFF.

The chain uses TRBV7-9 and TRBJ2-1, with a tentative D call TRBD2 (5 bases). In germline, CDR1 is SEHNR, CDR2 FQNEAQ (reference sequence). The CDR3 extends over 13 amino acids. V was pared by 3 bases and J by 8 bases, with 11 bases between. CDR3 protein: CASSLHDSDEQFF. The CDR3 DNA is TGTGCCAGCAGCTTGCATGATAGCGATGAGCAGTTCTTC.

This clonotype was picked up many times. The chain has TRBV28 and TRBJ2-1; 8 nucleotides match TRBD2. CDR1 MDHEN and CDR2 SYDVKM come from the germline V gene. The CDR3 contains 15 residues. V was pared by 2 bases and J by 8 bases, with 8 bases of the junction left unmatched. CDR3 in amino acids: CASSLGSGSLDEQFF. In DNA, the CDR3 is TGTGCCAGCAGTTTAGGGAGCGGGAGTCTCGATGAGCAGTTCTTC.

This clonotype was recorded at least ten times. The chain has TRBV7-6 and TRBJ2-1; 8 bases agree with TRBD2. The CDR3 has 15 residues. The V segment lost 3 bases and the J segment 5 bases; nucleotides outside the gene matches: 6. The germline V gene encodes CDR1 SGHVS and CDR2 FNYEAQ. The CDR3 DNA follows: TGTGCCAGCAGCTTGGTCGGGAGGGCTCACAATGAGCAGTTCTTC. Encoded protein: CASSLVGRAHNEQFF.

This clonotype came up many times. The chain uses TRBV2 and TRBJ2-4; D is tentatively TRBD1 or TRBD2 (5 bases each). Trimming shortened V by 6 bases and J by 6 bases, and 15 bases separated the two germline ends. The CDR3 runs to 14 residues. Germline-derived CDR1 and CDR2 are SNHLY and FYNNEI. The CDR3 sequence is CASSSRDALNIQYF. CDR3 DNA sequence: TGTGCCAGCAGCAGCAGGGACGCCTTAAACATTCAGTACTTC.

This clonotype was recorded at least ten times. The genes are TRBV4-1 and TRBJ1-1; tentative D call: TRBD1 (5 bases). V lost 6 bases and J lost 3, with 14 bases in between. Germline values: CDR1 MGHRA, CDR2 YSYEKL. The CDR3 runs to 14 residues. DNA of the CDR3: TGCGCCAGCAGGGACGGCAGGGTGGACACTGAAGCTTTCTTT. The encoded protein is CASRDGRVDTEAFF.

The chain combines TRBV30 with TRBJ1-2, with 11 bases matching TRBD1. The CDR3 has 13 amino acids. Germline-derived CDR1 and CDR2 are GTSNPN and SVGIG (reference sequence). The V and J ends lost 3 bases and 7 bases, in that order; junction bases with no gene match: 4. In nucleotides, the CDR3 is TGTGCCTGGAGGGGACAGGGGGTCTCTGGCTACACCTTC. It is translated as CAWRGQGVSGYTF.

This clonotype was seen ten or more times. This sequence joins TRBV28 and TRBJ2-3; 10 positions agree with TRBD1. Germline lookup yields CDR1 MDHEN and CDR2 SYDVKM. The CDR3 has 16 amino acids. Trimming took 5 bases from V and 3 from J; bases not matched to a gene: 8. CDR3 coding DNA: TGTGCCAGCAGTGACCCGGGACAGGGGTGGACAGATACGCAGTATTTT. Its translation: CASSDPGQGWTDTQYF.